The clone carrying this T cell receptor (beta chain) occurred many times. Its target is not known. An end of the junction does not agree with germline; a read error may underlie this. The data stem from a study of molecular identifiers for immune sequencing clone quantification. Regarding the study as a whole: Detection of one spiked Jurkat cell's TCR RNA reportedly worked in more than 850,000 naive cells. Naive cells had under 1% of molecules in clones above 20 RNA copies, effectors over 97%.

With listed TCR primers and previously described methods, bulk TCR libraries were prepared. TCRdb fed the PCR reads into MiXCR, producing one record per CDR3 protein. In the table there are 70,000 to 95,000 distinct CDR3 sequences, around 17% of which are singletons. Isolation of naive CD8 T cells was achieved by sorting on a CD8+CD4-CCR7+CD45RA+ phenotype. Per germline, CDR1 SQVTM and CDR2 ANQGSEA. The CDR3 is made up of 16 amino acids. The rearrangement joins TRBV29-1 to TRBJ2-5; no clear D gene. The sample was naive CD8+ T cells from blood, with Jurkat cell RNA spiked in. The subset here: FACS-sorted CD8+CD4-CCR7+CD45RA+ naive T cells. The sequence was collected from a human donor in good health. Some libraries in this study had Jurkat cell RNA spiked in. This CDR3 reads CSVEESLRTYQATQYF. The CDR3 nucleotides are TGCAGCGTTGAAGAGAGCTTGAGGACCTATCAAGCGACCCAGTACTTC.